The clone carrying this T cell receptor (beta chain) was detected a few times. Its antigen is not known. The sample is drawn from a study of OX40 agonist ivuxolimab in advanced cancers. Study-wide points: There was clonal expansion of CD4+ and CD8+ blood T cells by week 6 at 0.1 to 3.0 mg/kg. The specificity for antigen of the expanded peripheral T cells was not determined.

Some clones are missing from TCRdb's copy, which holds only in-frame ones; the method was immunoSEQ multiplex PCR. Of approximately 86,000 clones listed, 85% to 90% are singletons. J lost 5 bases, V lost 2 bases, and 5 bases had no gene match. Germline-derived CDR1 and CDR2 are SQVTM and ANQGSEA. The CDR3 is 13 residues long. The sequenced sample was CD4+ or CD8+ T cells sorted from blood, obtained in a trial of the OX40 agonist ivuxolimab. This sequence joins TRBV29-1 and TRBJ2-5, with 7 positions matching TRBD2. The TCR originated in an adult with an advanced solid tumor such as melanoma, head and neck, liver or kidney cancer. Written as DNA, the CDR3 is TGCAGCGTTGAATTATTGGGGGGGGAGACCCAGTACTTC. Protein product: CSVELLGGETQYF. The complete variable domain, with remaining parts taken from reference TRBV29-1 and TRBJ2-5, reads SAVISQKPSRDICQRGTSLTIQCQVDSQVTMMFWYRQQPGQSLTLIATANQGSEATYESGFVIDKFPISRPNLTFSTLTVSNMSPEDSSIYLCSVELLGGETQYFGPGTRLLVL.